One sample yielded the 25 T cell receptor beta chains listed below, sequenced in a study of T cells in Graves' hyperthyroidism and ophthalmopathy. Amplification yielded TCR beta CDR3 regions, with RNA transcripts as the source. TCR CDR3 underwent first-round RT-PCR with the HTBI primer set. TCRdb reanalysed the multiplex PCR reads using MiXCR and keeps one entry per CDR3 protein. The table includes hundreds of thousands of distinct CDR3 sequences, roughly 15% detected once. Sequences were obtained from blood. Source of these receptors: a woman in her late teens or twenties with Graves' hyperthyroidism.

The V and J genes are TRBV7-9 and TRBJ1-1; TRBD1 agrees at 7 bases. CDR3 length equals 17 residues. J gave up 1 base and V 6 bases, and 14 bases lay outside the gene matches. Germline-derived CDR1 and CDR2 are SEHNR and FQNEAQ (reference sequence). The chain's CDR3 is CASSLRDGQARNTEAFF. The CDR3 region has the DNA TGTGCCAGCAGTTTAAGGGATGGACAGGCAAGGAACACTGAAGCTTTCTTT.

This chain joins TRBV6-1 and TRBJ2-1; TRBD2 matches 11 bases. The CDR3 length is 20 residues. Unmatched junction bases numbered 14, after V lost 2 bases and J lost 2 bases. Germline V gene data show CDR1 as MNHNS and CDR2 as SASEGT. CDR3 nucleotides: TGTGCCAGCAGTGAACCCGGGTATAATAGCGGGAGGGGGACCTACAATGAGCAGTTCTTC. Its translation: CASSEPGYNSGRGTYNEQFF.

Many counts were recorded for this clonotype. The chain has TRBV30 and TRBJ1-5; D unclear. Germline V gene data show CDR1 as GTSNPN and CDR2 as SVGIG (reference sequence). V gave up 1 base and J gave up 1 base, with 17 bases separating them. The CDR3 consists of 17 residues. The DNA for the CDR3 is TGTGCCTGGAGTGCTCCAAGATGGAGGGAAAGCAATCAGCCCCAGCATTTT. Amino acids: CAWSAPRWRESNQPQHF.

This clonotype was seen at least ten times. The gene calls are TRBV9 and TRBJ2-5, with TRBD2 matching 7 bases. The CDR3 covers 14 residues. CDR1 and CDR2 from the germline V gene are SGDLS and YYNGEE. V lost 3 bases to trimming and J lost 1 base; unmatched junction nucleotides: 3. The CDR3 bases are TGTGCCAGCAGCGAGGGGAGGGGCCAAGAGACCCAGTACTTC. It codes for CASSEGRGQETQYF.

This rearrangement joins TRBV5-1 to TRBJ2-2; no reliable D call. The CDR3 is made up of 13 amino acids. V dropped 0 bases and J dropped 5 bases, with 5 bases sitting between them. Germline lookup yields CDR1 SGHRS and CDR2 YFSETQ. Here the CDR3 DNA reads TGCGCCAGCAGCTTGGAGGCAACCGGGGAGCTGTTTTTT. As protein: CASSLEATGELFF.

Many counts were recorded for this clonotype. The chain couples TRBV24-1 to TRBJ2-1; TRBD2 agrees at 7 bases. V lost 3 bases and J lost 5; bases outside the gene matches: 9. Germline V gene lookup returns CDR1 KGHDR and CDR2 SFDVKD. The CDR3 runs 16 residues. CDR3 amino acids: CATSDPVAGVNNEQFF. The CDR3, as DNA: TGTGCCACCAGTGATCCAGTCGCGGGAGTCAACAATGAGCAGTTCTTC.

The V call is TRBV12-3 or TRBV12-4, the J call TRBJ2-1; 8 bases fit TRBD2. Trimming at V came to 3 bases and at J to 2 bases, leaving 9 bases not matched to a gene. This CDR3 comprises 17 residues. In nucleotides, the CDR3 is TGTGCCAGCAGTTTTCGGGTTGGCGGGAGGCCCTACAATGAGCAGTTCTTC. This translates into CASSFRVGGRPYNEQFF.

This sequence joins TRBV28 and TRBJ2-4; D is perhaps TRBD2 (5 bases). Trimming left V 6 bases short and J 0 bases short, with 12 bases between. This CDR3 is built from 15 residues. In germline, CDR1 is MDHEN, CDR2 SYDVKM. CDR3 coding DNA: TGTGCCAGCAGCCCGCGGGCGGGAGCCAAAAACATTCAGTACTTC. Translating it yields CASSPRAGAKNIQYF.

This clonotype was observed many times. The chain uses TRBV6-2 or TRBV6-3 and TRBJ2-1, with 7 bases aligning to TRBD2. The V segment lost 6 bases and the J segment 12 bases; nucleotides outside the gene matches: 14. Germline CDR1 is MNHEY and CDR2 is SVGEGT. There are 14 residues in the CDR3. The CDR3 protein is CASRFTSEKRWQFF. Written as DNA, the CDR3 is TGTGCCAGCAGATTTACTAGCGAGAAAAGGTGGCAGTTCTTC.

This clonotype was seen at least ten times. CDR3: CASSSLQGITPNSNSPLHF. The CDR3 DNA reads as TGTGCCAGCAGTAGCCTACAGGGGATAACGCCTAATTCTAATTCACCCCTCCACTTT. V is TRBV27 and J is TRBJ1-6; TRBD1 aligns across 7 bases. Trimming at V came to 5 bases and at J to 6 bases, leaving 19 bases not matched to a gene. CDR1 and CDR2 (germline): MNHEY, SMNVEV (reference sequence). The CDR3 extends over 19 amino acids.

This clonotype was seen a handful of times. This rearrangement joins TRBV3-1 to TRBJ2-1; TRBD2 matches at 12 bases. Trimming took 10 bases from V and 7 from J; bases not matched to a gene: 8. Germline-derived CDR1 and CDR2 are LGHDT and YNNKEL (reference sequence). The CDR3 spans 14 residues. The CDR3 reads CATSTSGRMNEQFF. CDR3 in DNA: TGTGCCACCTCTACTAGCGGGAGGATGAATGAGCAGTTCTTC.

This clonotype was recorded many times. The chain has TRBV7-2 and TRBJ2-7; D remains ambiguous. V was pared by 3 bases and J by 0 bases, with 6 bases between. Germline V CDR1 and CDR2: SGHTA, FQGNSA. The CDR3 is 13 amino acids. The CDR3 sequence: CASSFLHSYEQYF. CDR3 DNA: TGTGCCAGCAGCTTTCTGCACTCCTACGAGCAGTACTTC.

This clonotype showed up just a few times. This chain links TRBV28 with TRBJ2-7; the match to TRBD2 covers 7 bases. V was pared by 8 bases and J by 3 bases, with 16 bases of the junction left unmatched. CDR1 is MDHEN, CDR2 SYDVKM, per germline. The CDR3 is 16 amino acids. The CDR3: CASVGGGESARYEQYF. Here the CDR3 DNA reads TGTGCCAGCGTGGGGGGGGGGGAGAGCGCCCGCTACGAGCAGTACTTC.

This clonotype showed up just a few times. This sequence joins TRBV7-9 and TRBJ2-7, with 10 bases that match TRBD1. The V gene end was trimmed by 5 bases and the J gene end by 2 bases; junction bases not matched to a gene: 9. The CDR3 spans 16 residues. CDR1 is SEHNR and CDR2 is FQNEAQ in the germline V gene (reference sequence). CDR3 coding DNA: TGTGCCAGCAGCGACGGACAGGGGGTTGCCCCCTACGAGCAGTACTTC. Its translation is CASSDGQGVAPYEQYF.

This clonotype was detected many times. V gene TRBV11-2 combines with J gene TRBJ2-1; 7 bases match TRBD2. The CDR3 extends over 17 amino acids. Germline CDR1 SGHAT, CDR2 FQNNGV. With V trimmed by 4 bases and J by 4 bases, 13 bases remained unmatched. CDR3 region: CASSSLEVGGPYNEQFF. The CDR3 DNA follows: TGTGCCAGCAGCTCCTTGGAAGTGGGAGGGCCTTACAATGAGCAGTTCTTC.

The chain uses TRBV12-3 or TRBV12-4 and TRBJ1-1; no definite D call. CDR3 length equals 13 residues. V shed 3 bases and J shed 8 bases, with 13 bases lying between them. The CDR3 here is CASSFYPSLEAFF. The CDR3 nucleotides read TGTGCCAGCAGTTTCTATCCATCCCTGGAAGCTTTCTTT.

This clonotype was recorded a few times. The chain recombines TRBV7-9 with TRBJ2-5, with 9 bases matching TRBD1. This CDR3 region has 16 residues. Unmatched junction bases numbered 9, after V lost 5 bases and J lost 2 bases. Germline CDR1 and CDR2: SEHNR and FQNEAQ (reference sequence). CDR3 in amino acids: CASSTGTGHTQETQYF. The DNA of the CDR3 is TGTGCCAGCAGCACCGGGACAGGGCATACTCAAGAGACCCAGTACTTC.

Notes on this clonotype: Just one base apart from a much larger clone, this may be a read error. The chain is built from TRBV15 and TRBJ2-1, with a weak D call TRBD1 (5 bases). The DNA matches TRBJ2-7 better at its end, which makes the J call doubtful. The germline gives CDR1 LNHNV, CDR2 YYDKDF (reference sequence). The CDR3 has 14 residues. The CDR3 sequence: CATSRDWQGNEQYF. The CDR3 DNA reads as TGTGCCACCAGCAGAGATTGGCAGGGCAATGAGCAGTACTTC.

The chain combines TRBV11-2 with TRBJ2-7; the D is unclear. V was trimmed by 1 base and J by 0 bases, leaving 7 bases between them. Looked up from germline, CDR1 is SGHAT and CDR2 is FQNNGV. CDR3 length: 14 amino acids. This chain's CDR3 is CASSLVYSSYEQYF. The CDR3 nucleotides read TGTGCCAGCAGCTTAGTCTACAGCTCCTACGAGCAGTACTTC.

In its sample, this clonotype was seen a few times. The chain combines TRBV6-2 or TRBV6-3 with TRBJ1-4; 7 bases map to TRBD1. This CDR3 spans 15 amino acids. V shed 2 bases, J shed 8 bases, and the junction held 8 bases outside the gene matches. Germline loops: CDR1 MNHEY, CDR2 SVGEGT. The CDR3 sequence: CASSYRDSRWEKLFF. The CDR3 nucleotides are TGTGCCAGCAGTTACCGGGACAGCCGGTGGGAAAAACTGTTTTTT.

This clonotype appeared once. The chain uses TRBV11-2 and TRBJ2-5, with 8 positions matching TRBD2. Germline V CDR1 and CDR2: SGHAT, FQNNGV. The CDR3 has 17 residues. After removal of 1 base from V and 3 bases from J, the junction contained 10 bases not matched to a gene. CDR3 loop: CASSLGASGWLKETQYF. The CDR3 DNA reads as TGTGCCAGCAGCTTAGGGGCTAGCGGGTGGTTAAAAGAGACCCAGTACTTC. The full variable domain, with the rest looked up from reference TRBV11-2 and TRBJ2-5, is EAGVAQSPRYKIIEKRQSVAFWCNPISGHATLYWYQQILGQGPKLLIQFQNNGVVDDSQLPKDRFSAERLKGVDSTLKIQPAKLEDSAVYLCASSLGASGWLKETQYFGPGTRLLVL.

The rearrangement joins TRBV5-1 to TRBJ1-1; the D is unclear. Germline values: CDR1 SGHRS, CDR2 YFSETQ. V was cut by 4 bases and J by 1 base, with 11 bases left in between. CDR3 length: 14 residues. CDR3 DNA sequence: TGCGCCAGCAGCCACTGGGAGGGGAACACTGAAGCTTTCTTT. It codes for CASSHWEGNTEAFF.

This clonotype was seen many times. The chain is built from TRBV6-2 or TRBV6-3 and TRBJ2-1, with D unresolved. This CDR3 spans 14 amino acids. The germline V gene encodes CDR1 MNHEY and CDR2 SVGEGT. Trimming shortened V by 0 bases and J by 8 bases, and 11 bases separated the two germline ends. CDR3 loop: CASSYSSMGDEQFF. CDR3 coding DNA: TGTGCCAGCAGTTACTCGAGTATGGGTGATGAGCAGTTCTTC.

This clonotype came up a few times. The genes are TRBV24-1 and TRBJ1-5, with D hard to call. Germline values: CDR1 KGHDR, CDR2 SFDVKD. The CDR3 extends over 14 amino acids. Deletions cut 10 bases from V and 2 bases from J, with 14 bases between. The CDR3 region is CATSLLRGNQPQHF. The CDR3 region has the DNA TGTGCCACTTCCCTCCTCAGAGGCAATCAGCCCCAGCATTTT.

Ten or more counts support this clonotype. V is TRBV3-1 and J is TRBJ2-5, with D possibly TRBD2 on 5 matching bases. V was pared by 1 base and J by 1 base, with 7 bases between. This CDR3 region has 14 residues. The V gene's germline CDR1 is LGHDT and CDR2 YNNKEL (reference sequence). CDR3 sequence reads: CASSQVGAQETQYF. For the CDR3, the DNA is TGTGCCAGCAGCCAAGTGGGAGCCCAAGAGACCCAGTACTTC.